This T cell receptor (beta chain) stems from a study of naive and memory T cell subsets. The beta constant-region primer was an equimolar mix of two oligonucleotides covering TRBC1 and TRBC2. Four rounds of PCR amplified the ligated cDNA using nested alpha and beta constant-region primers plus SP2. Using its own MiXCR run on the UMI-ligation and nested PCR reads, TCRdb lists one record per CDR3 protein. The table records 95,000 to 150,000 distinct CDR3 sequences, 36% of them present only once. There are many counts of this clonotype. The CDR3 has 13 amino acids. Looked up from germline, CDR1 is SQVTM and CDR2 is ANQGSEA. Trimming removed 6 bases at V and 5 bases at J, with 16 bases between.

The source of this sequence is a human donor in good health. J is TRBJ2-5 and V is TRBV29-1; TRBD2 might be the D (7 bases). Specimen: central memory CD4+ T cells from blood. CDR3 nucleotide sequence: TGCAGCGTGGGGGGGGCCTTTGGGGAGACCCAGTACTTC. Translating gives CSVGGAFGETQYF.